The source of this T cell receptor beta chain is a study of CD8 T cells in Susac syndrome. CD8+ and CD4+ T cells from blood underwent TCR beta sequencing, which was carried out in a high-throughput format. With random hexamers, 0.5 to 1 ug RNA was reverse transcribed. A multiplex approach, immunoSEQ multiplex PCR, amplified TCR beta CDR3 across 54 Vbeta and 13 Jbeta. TCRdb re-analysed the immunoSEQ multiplex PCR reads in MiXCR, keeping a single row per CDR3 protein. The table shows 150,000 to 200,000 distinct CDR3 sequences, with 85% to 95% occurring only once. Germline assignment: CDR1 LGHDT and CDR2 YNNKEL (reference sequence). The CDR3 extends over 15 amino acids. Trimming cost V 5 bases and J 4 bases; bases outside gene matches: 6.

The sample comprised CD8+ T cells from PBMCs. V and J are TRBV3-1 and TRBJ2-2; 8 bases map to TRBD2. The receptor was isolated from a human donor with multiple sclerosis. This CDR3 is CASSTPAGGTGELFF. The CDR3 nucleotides are TGTGCCAGCAGCACCCCGGCGGGGGGCACCGGGGAGCTGTTTTTT.